The entry below describes one TCR beta chain. The antigen is not known. The J segment lost 7 bases and the V segment lost 3 bases, leaving 20 bases of the junction unmatched. Per the germline V gene, CDR1 is KGHSH and CDR2 is LQKENI. This CDR3 has 20 residues. The data were obtained in a study of graft-versus-host responses after intestinal transplantation. The table came from immunoSEQ multiplex PCR; TCRdb's copy has only in-frame clones and leaves some out. Of 80,000 to 100,000 clones in the sample, about 90% are singletons; the top ten hold 0.17%. This clonotype was sampled from a human donor who received an intestinal transplant. The specimen was unstimulated CD4+ T cells sorted from spleen or lymph node cells, collected before intestinal transplant. The chain couples TRBV18 to TRBJ2-3; 12 nucleotides agree with TRBD1. CDR3 sequence reads: CASSPAISKSRDRGQYTQYF. As DNA, the CDR3 is TGTGCCAGCTCACCGGCGATATCAAAGAGCCGGGACAGGGGGCAATATACGCAGTATTTT.